This TCR beta chain was retrieved from a study of shared clonotypes between healthy human individuals. General study results and limits: The sampled material consisted only of blood, and tissue repertoires are likely to differ. Clonotype sharing among donors was expected to depend on sequencing depth.

V trimming: 1 base; J trimming: 2 bases; junction bases outside the gene matches: 0. Germline V gene sequence: CDR1 MNHEY, CDR2 SMNVEV (reference sequence). The CDR3 loop spans 14 amino acids. Each PCR replicate run on unsorted PBMC took in around 300 ng DNA, about 30,000 T cell genomes. Assay: immunoSEQ multiplex PCR; the TCRdb copy retains only in-frame clones and omits some. The table has about 490,000 clones, 76% seen once; the top ten hold about an eighth. Comment on this clone: Its antigen is not known.

The TCR sequence derives from a woman aged 40-49 years in good health. Some clones in this sample may be carry-over from other donors' samples. Material: PBMCs. The chain joins TRBV27 to TRBJ2-5; 8 nucleotides line up with TRBD1. DNA for the CDR3: TGTGCCAGCAGTTTATACAGGGGGCAAGAGACCCAGTACTTC. Amino acid sequence: CASSLYRGQETQYF.